The present T cell receptor (beta chain) was sequenced within a study of read filtering for tumor transcriptome and immune sequencing. Study results and caveats: Compared with RNA-seq, IR-seq gave much higher clonotype depth and reliability. This fraction held mixed bone marrow immune cells after CD138-negative sorting. Around 85% of IR-seq clonotypes had one read, totaling approximately 4% of reads; RNA-seq: about 74% and 41%.

Germline lookup yields CDR1 SGHNT and CDR2 YYREEE (reference sequence). This CDR3 contains 16 residues. The ends were cut back, 3 bases at V and 0 bases at J, with 10 bases in the middle. Molecular barcoded adaptors covering alpha/delta and beta/gamma chains were used on roughly 400 ng RNA. One entry per CDR3 protein results from TCRdb running MiXCR on the reads. The table has 93,000 or so distinct CDR3 sequences, 20% to 25% seen once; the top ten hold about an eighth. Only a few counts were recorded for this clonotype. The target antigen is unknown. The sample taken for sequencing was a population of CD138-negative cells sorted from bone marrow. The sequence was collected from a donor aged 40 or older with multiple myeloma. V is TRBV5-4 and J is TRBJ2-6; no firm D call. The CDR3 is CASSSTDGSGANVLTF. As DNA, the CDR3 is TGTGCCAGCAGCTCCACCGACGGCTCTGGGGCCAACGTCCTGACTTTC.